The next 24 T cell receptor beta chains were all read from a single sample in a study of cytomegalovirus exposure and HLA in healthy donors. Amplification used 60 Vbeta primers and 13 Jbeta primers. Method: immunoSEQ multiplex PCR; TCRdb's copy keeps in-frame clones and lacks some. This sample has 150,000 to 200,000 clones, with roughly 81% found just once. The sequenced material came from PBMCs. All receptors derive from a girl under 18 in good health and CMV-seropositive.

Notes on this clone: The junction shows a germline mismatch at one end, possibly a read error. The rearrangement joins TRBV5-6 to TRBJ2-4; weak D call: TRBD1 (5 bases). Germline assignment: CDR1 SGHDT and CDR2 YYEEEE. The CDR3 runs 16 residues. CDR3 in DNA: TGTGCCAGCAGGAAGGGGCCAGTAGCTGCCAAAAACACTCAGTACTTC. Its protein product is CASRKGPVAAKNTQYF.

The chain uses TRBV27 and TRBJ1-4; D is possibly TRBD1 (5 bases). Deletions cut 1 base from V and 8 bases from J, with 20 bases between. This CDR3 spans 17 amino acids. From germline, CDR1 is MNHEY and CDR2 SMNVEV (reference sequence). Written as DNA, the CDR3 is TGTGCCAGCAGTTTATTGTTTCGAGGCAGGGAAGACGAAAAACTGTTTTTT. Residues: CASSLLFRGREDEKLFF.

This clone was seen a few times. CDR3 region: CASSIARGTGNEKLFF. CDR3 nucleotides: TGTGCCAGTAGTATAGCCCGTGGGACAGGGAATGAAAAACTGTTTTTT. This chain links TRBV19 with TRBJ1-4, with 9 nucleotides matching TRBD1. Trimming cost V 1 base and J 5 bases; bases outside gene matches: 5. The length of the CDR3 is 16 residues. Per germline, CDR1 LNHDA and CDR2 SQIVND (reference sequence).

This clone occurred a few times. The chain's CDR3 is CASRRTGGTEAFF. The DNA of the CDR3 is TGTGCCAGCAGACGGACAGGGGGCACTGAAGCTTTCTTT. The V gene is TRBV25-1, the J gene TRBJ1-1; TRBD1 agrees at 10 bases. CDR1 MGHDK and CDR2 SYGVNS come from the germline V gene. V gave up 6 bases and J gave up 4 bases; unmatched junction bases: 2. There are 13 residues in the CDR3.

The CDR3 DNA is TGTGCCAGCAGCTGGGGACTAGCGGGGGGACAAGAGACCCAGTACTTC. Translation: CASSWGLAGGQETQYF. The V gene is TRBV7-9, the J gene TRBJ2-5; 15 bases agree with TRBD2. The V gene end was trimmed by 4 bases and the J gene end by 2 bases; junction bases not matched to a gene: 2. Looked up from germline, CDR1 is SEHNR and CDR2 is FQNEAQ (reference sequence). CDR3 length equals 16 residues.

The chain uses TRBV7-6 and TRBJ2-6; 12 bases align to TRBD1. Trimming took 2 bases from V and 0 from J; bases not matched to a gene: 11. Germline V gives CDR1 SGHVS, CDR2 FNYEAQ. This CDR3 has 21 amino acids. The CDR3 here is CASSLTGTGGTTSSGANVLTF. In DNA, the CDR3 is TGTGCCAGCAGCTTAACCGGGACAGGGGGCACAACCAGCTCTGGGGCCAACGTCCTGACTTTC.

On this clone itself: One end of the junction fails to match germline, which may point to a read error. The J gene is TRBJ2-7, the V gene TRBV7-9; TRBD2 might be the D (7 bases). The germline V gene has CDR1 SEHNR and CDR2 FQNEAQ (reference sequence). There are 16 residues in the CDR3. The CDR3 is CSSSPTGGGASHEQYF. The DNA of the CDR3 is TGTTCCAGCAGCCCGACTGGGGGGGGCGCTTCCCACGAGCAGTACTTC.

The chain has TRBV7-6 and TRBJ2-5, with D tentatively TRBD1 (6 bases). The J call could be wrong; TRBJ2-7 is a better fit for the DNA end. The length of the CDR3 is 15 residues. Germline V gene sequence: CDR1 SGHVS, CDR2 FNYEAQ. CDR3 bases: TGTGCCAGCAGCTTTGGGGGACAATTCTCCTACGAGCAGTACTTC. It translates to CASSFGGQFSYEQYF.

The V and J genes are TRBV19 and TRBJ2-1; 8 bases agree with TRBD2. Per germline, CDR1 LNHDA and CDR2 SQIVND (reference sequence). The CDR3 loop spans 16 amino acids. Trimming took 7 bases from V and 6 from J; bases not matched to a gene: 14. The CDR3 region is CASTRPGSGDINEQFF. For the CDR3, the DNA is TGTGCCAGTACCCGGCCCGGTAGCGGGGATATCAATGAGCAGTTCTTC. Filled out from reference TRBV19 and TRBJ2-1, the complete variable domain reads DGGITQSPKYLFRKEGQNVTLSCEQNLNHDAMYWYRQDPGQGLRLIYYSQIVNDFQKGDIAEGYSVSREKKESFPLTVTSAQKNPTAFYLCASTRPGSGDINEQFFGPGTRLTVL.

This chain links TRBV10-3 with TRBJ2-3; D is undetermined. This CDR3 comprises 10 residues. Trimming removed 11 bases from V and 6 bases from J, with 9 bases in between. Germline values: CDR1 ENHRY, CDR2 SYGVKD. The CDR3 sequence: CAPCADTQYF. As DNA, the CDR3 is TGTGCCCCATGCGCGGATACGCAGTATTTT.

The genes are TRBV10-3 and TRBJ1-1; 8 bases align to TRBD1. Trimming at V came to 3 bases and at J to 1 base, leaving 7 bases not matched to a gene. The germline CDR1 and CDR2 sequences are ENHRY and SYGVKD. CDR3 length: 16 residues. DNA of the CDR3: TGTGCCATCAGTGAAGGACAGGGTTTTGGGAACACTGAAGCTTTCTTT. This gives the protein CAISEGQGFGNTEAFF.

This clone appeared once. V and J are TRBV6-5 and TRBJ1-1, with 7 positions matching TRBD1. Germline CDR1 is MNHEY and CDR2 is SVGAGI. The junction had 9 bases not matched to a gene; V was cut back by 4 bases and J by 1 base. CDR3 length: 16 residues. CDR3 sequence reads: CASSSSLGTANTEAFF. As DNA, the CDR3 is TGTGCCAGCAGTTCTTCCCTTGGGACAGCGAACACTGAAGCTTTCTTT.

The chain recombines TRBV5-6 with TRBJ2-5; 12 nucleotides match TRBD2. V dropped 4 bases and J dropped 5; count of bases not matched to a gene: 6. This CDR3 has 15 amino acids. Germline loops: CDR1 SGHDT, CDR2 YYEEEE. The CDR3: CASSRRLAGEETQYF. The CDR3 nucleotides read TGTGCCAGCAGCCGCCGACTAGCGGGGGAGGAGACCCAGTACTTC.

The V gene is TRBV5-1, the J gene TRBJ2-7, with TRBD2 as a possible D gene (6 bases). Between the trimmed V and J ends, which lost 6 bases and 4 bases, there was a span of 26 bases. The CDR3 is 17 amino acids. Per germline, CDR1 SGHRS and CDR2 YFSETQ. CDR3 residues: CASTSRPGTAAGYEQYF. The DNA of the CDR3 is TGCGCCAGCACCTCCAGACCGGGGACTGCGGCGGGGTACGAGCAGTACTTC.

The V and J genes are TRBV10-1 and TRBJ1-1; 8 positions match TRBD1. V lost 7 bases to trimming and J lost 0 bases; unmatched junction nucleotides: 7. Germline assignment: CDR1 WNHNN and CDR2 SYGVQD (reference sequence). CDR3 length: 15 residues. The chain's CDR3 is CASTPQQGVNTEAFF. The CDR3 DNA is TGCGCCAGCACCCCCCAACAGGGGGTGAACACTGAAGCTTTCTTT.

This clone was found a few times. The chain employs TRBV6-5 and TRBJ1-2; tentatively, D is TRBD1 (5 bases). Deletions cut 5 bases from V and 8 bases from J, with 9 bases between. The CDR3 consists of 11 residues. Germline V gene data show CDR1 as MNHEY and CDR2 as SVGAGI. The DNA of the CDR3 is TGTGCCAGCAGTAACCAGGGCGGCTACACCTTC. Translation: CASSNQGGYTF.

V gene TRBV6-5 combines with J gene TRBJ2-7; D ambiguous. Deletions cut 7 bases from V and 0 bases from J, with 7 bases between. CDR3 length equals 12 residues. CDR1 is MNHEY and CDR2 is SVGAGI in the germline V gene. CDR3 region: CASIGDSYEQYF. The DNA of the CDR3 is TGTGCCAGCATCGGTGACTCCTACGAGCAGTACTTC.

The CDR3 sequence is CASSDRGSSYNEQFF. In nucleotides, the CDR3 is TGTGCCAGCAGTGATAGGGGAAGCTCCTACAATGAGCAGTTCTTC. The chain recombines TRBV6-4 with TRBJ2-1; a possible D gene is TRBD1 (5 bases). Germline V gene sequence: CDR1 MRHNA, CDR2 SNTAGT. V gave up 3 bases and J gave up 0 bases, with 9 bases separating them. The CDR3 is 15 amino acids.

This chain connects TRBV6-5 to TRBJ1-2, with TRBD1 matching 7 bases. After removal of 6 bases from V and 2 bases from J, the junction contained 6 bases not matched to a gene. Germline CDR1 is MNHEY and CDR2 is SVGAGI. The CDR3 consists of 14 residues. The CDR3 spells CASSLDRTNYGYTF. The CDR3 DNA reads as TGTGCCAGCAGCCTGGACAGGACGAACTATGGCTACACCTTC.

The chain uses TRBV27 and TRBJ2-7; TRBD2 aligns across 13 bases. The CDR3 contains 13 residues. J lost 3 bases, V lost 8 bases, and 1 base had no gene match. Germline loops: CDR1 MNHEY, CDR2 SMNVEV (reference sequence). The CDR3 DNA is TGTGCCAGCGGGACTAGCGGGGACTACGAGCAGTACTTC. Its protein product is CASGTSGDYEQYF.

The chain carries TRBV30 and TRBJ2-3; TRBD2 aligns across 14 bases. V shed 1 base and J 4 bases; nucleotides not matched to a gene: 4. The CDR3 has 16 amino acids. Germline-derived CDR1 and CDR2 are GTSNPN and SVGIG (reference sequence). The CDR3 nucleotides read TGTGCCTGGAGTGAAGGACTAGCGGGGGGTGCAGATACGCAGTATTTT. The encoded protein is CAWSEGLAGGADTQYF. The full variable domain, in which reference TRBV30 and TRBJ2-3 provide the parts outside the CDR3, is SQTIHQWPATLVQPVGSPLSLECTVEGTSNPNLYWYRQAAGRGLQLLFYSVGIGQISSEVPQNLSASRPQDRQFILSSKKLLLSDSGFYLCAWSEGLAGGADTQYFGPGTRLTVL.

This chain connects TRBV10-1 to TRBJ2-1; D might be TRBD1 (5 bases). Germline lookup yields CDR1 WNHNN and CDR2 SYGVQD (reference sequence). Trimming removed 2 bases from V and 8 bases from J, with 13 bases in between. The CDR3 consists of 14 residues. The chain's CDR3 is CASSEEPLRDEQFF. The CDR3 coding sequence is TGCGCCAGCAGTGAGGAACCCCTCAGGGATGAGCAGTTCTTC.

Worth noting for this clone: One end of the junction varies from germline; a read error may be responsible. The chain combines TRBV7-9 with TRBJ1-3; D is unclear. Germline CDR1 is SEHNR and CDR2 is FQNEAQ (reference sequence). The CDR3 extends over 16 amino acids. CDR3 sequence reads: CTSSLNTAHSGNTIYF. The DNA for the CDR3 is TGTACCAGCAGCTTAAATACAGCACACTCTGGAAACACCATATATTTT.

This chain connects TRBV7-2 to TRBJ1-2, with D unresolved. The CDR3 contains 14 residues. Between the trimmed V and J ends, which lost 5 bases and 0 bases, there was a span of 10 bases. Looked up from germline, CDR1 is SGHTA and CDR2 is FQGNSA. Written as DNA, the CDR3 is TGTGCCAGCAGCCCGCAGACTTCTAACTATGGCTACACCTTC. Protein product: CASSPQTSNYGYTF.